The entry that follows covers one T cell receptor (beta chain) sequence. V lost 3 bases and J lost 8; bases outside the gene matches: 12. This CDR3 contains 17 residues. Per the germline V gene, CDR1 is SGDLS and CDR2 is YYNGEE. PCR primers comprised 60 Vbeta and 13 Jbeta primers. This table comes from immunoSEQ multiplex PCR, and its TCRdb copy is limited to in-frame clones, with some not included. The table includes approximately 120,000 clones, about 70% detected once. This specimen comes from a study of cytomegalovirus exposure and HLA in healthy donors. The genes are TRBV9 and TRBJ2-2; 11 nucleotides line up with TRBD2. Source material: PBMCs. The receptor comes from a woman aged 40 to 50 in good health and CMV-seropositive. The CDR3 nucleotides are TGTGCCAGCAGCGCATCGACTAGCGGGGATCGGGTTGGGGAGCTGTTTTTT. Amino acids: CASSASTSGDRVGELFF.